The 29 T cell receptor beta chains reported below all come from one sample, sequenced in a study of blood T cell repertoires in COVID-19. Generated by immunoSEQ multiplex PCR, the TCRdb table keeps only in-frame clones and is missing some. The sample holds about 88,000 clones, 87% seen once. The sequenced material came from peripheral blood. Receptor source: a male donor with acute or convalescent COVID-19.

The rearrangement uses TRBV7-3 and TRBJ2-3; a weak D match, TRBD2 (5 bases). The V gene's germline CDR1 is SGHTA and CDR2 FQGTGA. The CDR3 is 13 residues long. V was trimmed by 7 bases and J by 5 bases, leaving 13 bases between them. The CDR3 protein is CASTRQAGDTQYF. The CDR3 DNA reads TGTGCCAGCACCCGGCAGGCGGGAGATACGCAGTATTTT.

A remark on this clone: At one of its ends the junction is not consistent with the germline gene, which may arise from a read error. V is TRBV6-9 and J is TRBJ1-2, with a weak D call TRBD1 (5 bases). Germline V gene lookup returns CDR1 MNHGY and CDR2 SVAAGI. The CDR3 totals 12 residues. In DNA form, the CDR3 reads TGTGCCAGCAGTTATTACTGGGGGGAGAGATTCTTC. Residues: CASSYYWGERFF.

This chain uses TRBV10-2 with TRBJ2-3; D remains unclear. Germline-derived CDR1 and CDR2 are WSHSY and SAAADI. With 11 bases removed from V and 2 bases from J, the gap between germline ends came to 11 bases. This CDR3 is 12 amino acids long. The CDR3 DNA is TGCGCCGCGCGCCGCTTCACAGATACGCAGTATTTT. Its translation: CAARRFTDTQYF.

The chain recombines TRBV28 with TRBJ1-3, with D uncertain. Trimming removed 7 bases from V and 4 bases from J, with 17 bases in between. This CDR3 has 15 residues. Germline V lookup: CDR1 MDHEN, CDR2 SYDVKM. The CDR3 protein is CASNAVVGSGNTIYF. The CDR3 DNA reads TGTGCCAGCAATGCTGTCGTTGGCTCCGGAAACACCATATATTTT.

The CDR3 nucleotides read TGTGCCAACGGGGGAAGGGGGCGCGGGGCTTTCTTT. It codes for CANGGRGRGAFF. This chain links TRBV2 with TRBJ1-1; 7 positions match TRBD1. V gave up 10 bases and J gave up 11 bases; unmatched junction bases: 13. The CDR3 consists of 12 residues. The germline gives CDR1 SNHLY, CDR2 FYNNEI.

The V and J genes are TRBV21-1 and TRBJ2-5; the table's TRBD2 call for D was not verified on the DNA. TRBV21-1 is noted as a pseudogene. The CDR3 loop spans 14 amino acids. The CDR3 protein is CASSASPGEETQYF. DNA of the CDR3: TGTGCCAGCAGCGCCAGCCCGGGGGAAGAGACCCAGTACTTC.

This rearrangement joins TRBV7-9 to TRBJ1-3; D remains ambiguous. There are 16 residues in the CDR3. The V end lost 3 bases, the J end lost 3 bases, and 15 bases lay between the germline ends. Germline loops: CDR1 SEHNR, CDR2 FQNEAQ (reference sequence). The CDR3 coding sequence is TGTGCCAGCAGCTTCGGGGTGTTCGACGGTGGAAACACCATATATTTT. The encoded protein is CASSFGVFDGGNTIYF.

The gene calls are TRBV3-1 (or the pseudogene TRBV3-2) and TRBJ1-2, with 7 bases identical to TRBD1. Germline V gene data show CDR1 as LGHDT and CDR2 as YNNKEL (reference sequence). This CDR3 region has 14 residues. Losses at the gene ends were 5 bases for V and 5 bases for J; bases not matched to a gene: 8. Here the CDR3 DNA reads TGTGCCAGCAGCACCATGACAGGGTCTTATGGCTACACCTTC. Residues: CASSTMTGSYGYTF.

The rearrangement uses TRBV5-1 and TRBJ1-2, with 8 nucleotides matching TRBD1. Germline lookup yields CDR1 SGHRS and CDR2 YFSETQ. There are 14 residues in the CDR3. V shed 5 bases and J 8 bases; nucleotides not matched to a gene: 11. This chain's CDR3 is CASRLNRDRRGYTF. Here the CDR3 DNA reads TGCGCCAGCAGGCTGAACCGGGACAGGCGAGGCTACACCTTC.

The chain is built from TRBV19 and TRBJ2-1; TRBD1 matches 7 bases. Per germline, CDR1 LNHDA and CDR2 SQIVND (reference sequence). The V gene end was trimmed by 6 bases and the J gene end by 3 bases; junction bases not matched to a gene: 5. The length of the CDR3 is 14 residues. The CDR3 sequence: CASREDRFYNEQFF. The CDR3 region has the DNA TGTGCCAGTAGGGAGGACAGGTTCTACAATGAGCAGTTCTTC.

This clone has only one observation. This sequence joins TRBV3-1 (or the pseudogene TRBV3-2) and TRBJ2-5; no reliable D call. The CDR3 length is 13 residues. Trimming pared 3 bases from V and 5 bases from J, leaving 10 bases between. CDR1 and CDR2 (germline): LGHDT, YNNKEL (reference sequence). Here the CDR3 reads CASSQGQRETQYF. The CDR3 coding sequence is TGTGCCAGCAGCCAGGGTCAGAGGGAGACCCAGTACTTC.

This clone occurred a few times. The chain couples TRBV9 to TRBJ1-4; TRBD1 is a possible D gene (5 bases). V lost 5 bases and J lost 7, with 18 bases in between. The V gene's germline CDR1 is SGDLS and CDR2 YYNGEE. The CDR3 is 15 amino acids. The CDR3 protein is CASSPSGQIGEKLFF. CDR3 DNA: TGTGCCAGCAGTCCCTCAGGACAAATCGGTGAAAAACTGTTTTTT.

The rearrangement links TRBV19 to TRBJ1-4, with 7 bases aligning to TRBD1. Germline CDR1 and CDR2: LNHDA and SQIVND (reference sequence). J lost 8 bases, V lost 9 bases, and 15 bases had no gene match. This CDR3 region has 15 residues. CDR3 in DNA: TGTGCCAGCAAAGACAGGGAAGTCTTGCGGGAAAAACTGTTTTTT. It yields the protein CASKDREVLREKLFF.

This rearrangement joins TRBV12-3 or TRBV12-4 to TRBJ2-1, with D unclear. The CDR3 extends over 13 amino acids. With 1 base removed from V and 4 bases from J, the gap between germline ends came to 5 bases. CDR3 loop: CASSLVSYNEQFF. CDR3 coding DNA: TGTGCCAGCAGTTTAGTGTCTTACAATGAGCAGTTCTTC.

This clone has only a few counts. This chain links TRBV6-1 with TRBJ1-5, with a tentative D call TRBD1 (5 bases). Germline V gene data show CDR1 as MNHNS and CDR2 as SASEGT. The V end was cut by 4 bases, the J end by 2 bases, with 18 bases between. This CDR3 spans 17 amino acids. CDR3 DNA sequence: TGTGCCAGCAGTGCGCGGGACCCTCACCTGGGCAATCAGCCCCAGCATTTT. This sequence encodes CASSARDPHLGNQPQHF.

V and J are TRBV5-1 and TRBJ1-1, with TRBD1 identical over 7 bases. The CDR3 totals 14 residues. J lost 4 bases, V lost 3 bases, and 6 bases had no gene match. Germline loops: CDR1 SGHRS, CDR2 YFSETQ. DNA of the CDR3: TGCGCCAGCAGCTCGGACAGGCAAAGCACTGAAGCTTTCTTT. Protein product: CASSSDRQSTEAFF.

The V call is TRBV7-9, the J call TRBJ2-3; D gene unclear. The CDR3 contains 11 residues. V was trimmed by 5 bases and J by 8 bases, leaving 8 bases between them. Germline lookup yields CDR1 SEHNR and CDR2 FQNEAQ (reference sequence). The CDR3 reads CASSPQATQYF. In nucleotides, the CDR3 is TGTGCCAGCAGCCCCCAGGCTACGCAGTATTTT.

As regards this clone: Relative to the germline gene, one junction end is altered; a read error may explain this. This chain uses TRBV5-4 with TRBJ2-7, with TRBD1 matching over 8 bases. The CDR3 is made up of 16 amino acids. Looked up from germline, CDR1 is SGHNT and CDR2 is YYREEE (reference sequence). DNA for the CDR3: TGTGCCCGCAGCTGGGGGGCTGGGCAGGGGGCTTACGAGCAGTACTTC. Protein product: CARSWGAGQGAYEQYF.

Turning to this clone: One end of the junction does not line up with germline, which may come from a read error. Other DNA sequences of this sample code for an identical CDR3. The rearrangement links TRBV6-5 to TRBJ1-2; TRBD1 aligns across 8 bases. Germline V gene sequence: CDR1 MNHEY, CDR2 SVGAGI. The CDR3 sequence is 13 residues long. CDR3 amino acids: CASSKDRAYGYTF. The CDR3 bases are TGCGCCAGCAGTAAGGACAGGGCCTATGGCTACACCTTC.

The chain links TRBV9 to TRBJ1-1; TRBD1 might be the D (5 bases). Germline loops: CDR1 SGDLS, CDR2 YYNGEE. Trimming removed 4 bases at V and 4 bases at J, with 11 bases between. The CDR3 is made up of 13 amino acids. The CDR3 nucleotides are TGTGCCAGCAGCTCAGGGACTGGCACTGAAGCTTTCTTT. Translating it yields CASSSGTGTEAFF.

The gene calls are TRBV20-1 and TRBJ2-7, with TRBD2 as a possible D gene (6 bases). The CDR3 has 13 amino acids. V was shortened by 3 bases and J by 6 bases, with 15 bases between the two germline ends. Germline lookup yields CDR1 DFQATT and CDR2 SNEGSKA (reference sequence). The CDR3: CSASGRPATEQYF. The CDR3 DNA follows: TGCAGTGCTAGTGGGAGGCCCGCTACCGAGCAGTACTTC.

Here the CDR3 reads CASSLTSGGEQYF. CDR3 DNA: TGTGCCAGCAGTTTAACTAGCGGGGGCGAGCAGTACTTC. The J gene is TRBJ2-7, the V gene TRBV12-3 or TRBV12-4; 11 bases fit TRBD2. The CDR3 sequence is 13 residues long. Trimming removed 2 bases from V and 6 bases from J; junction bases left unmatched: 0.

This clone was seen a single time. The genes are TRBV7-9 and TRBJ1-4; 7 bases match TRBD1. The CDR3 runs to 14 residues. The V and J ends lost 4 bases and 6 bases, in that order; junction bases with no gene match: 5. Per the germline V gene, CDR1 is SEHNR and CDR2 is FQNEAQ (reference sequence). The DNA of the CDR3 is TGTGCCAGCAGCTGGGCAGGGACAGATGAAAAACTGTTTTTT. It encodes CASSWAGTDEKLFF.

CDR3 DNA: TGCGCCAGCAGCTTTAACAGGGAGGGCTATGGCTACACCTTC. It yields the protein CASSFNREGYGYTF. This chain connects TRBV5-1 to TRBJ1-2; possible D gene TRBD1, 6 bases. Germline CDR1 SGHRS, CDR2 YFSETQ. The CDR3 is made up of 14 amino acids. Between the trimmed V and J ends, which lost 2 bases and 4 bases, there was a span of 12 bases.

V gene TRBV9 combines with J gene TRBJ1-3; D remains unclear. This CDR3 comprises 16 residues. Trimming removed 3 bases from V and 4 bases from J, with 17 bases in between. CDR1 is SGDLS, CDR2 YYNGEE, per germline. CDR3 sequence: CASSGSRPSFGNTIYF. In DNA, the CDR3 is TGTGCCAGCAGCGGCAGCAGGCCCTCTTTCGGAAACACCATATATTTT.

The chain joins TRBV27 to TRBJ1-4; 8 nucleotides agree with TRBD1. CDR3 length: 15 amino acids. The ends lost 2 bases at V and 8 bases at J; junction bases unmatched: 7. Germline V gene lookup returns CDR1 MNHEY and CDR2 SMNVEV (reference sequence). CDR3 protein: CASSLGDRRLEKLFF. Here the CDR3 DNA reads TGTGCCAGCAGTTTAGGGGACAGGAGATTAGAAAAACTGTTTTTT.

Concerning this clone itself: Other DNA sequences within the sample encode an identical CDR3. The CDR3 DNA sequence: TGTGCCACCAGCAGAGGAGGGGGAACTGAAGCTTTCTTT. Translated: CATSRGGGTEAFF. V gene TRBV15 combines with J gene TRBJ1-1, with a tentative D call TRBD1 (6 bases). Germline V gene lookup returns CDR1 LNHNV and CDR2 YYDKDF (reference sequence). The CDR3 is 13 amino acids. Trimming removed 1 base at V and 5 bases at J, with 8 bases between.

The chain carries TRBV10-3 and TRBJ1-2, with 7 bases matching TRBD1. V gave up 2 bases and J gave up 8 bases; unmatched junction bases: 2. CDR1 is ENHRY and CDR2 is SYGVKD in the germline V gene. The CDR3 length is 12 residues. This CDR3 is CAISEGRGGYTF. In DNA form, the CDR3 reads TGTGCCATCAGTGAGGGCAGGGGGGGCTACACCTTC.

J is TRBJ1-5 and V is TRBV28; no clear D. This CDR3 has 15 amino acids. Germline V CDR1 and CDR2: MDHEN, SYDVKM. Trimming removed 3 bases at V and 4 bases at J, with 13 bases between. DNA for the CDR3: TGTGCCAGCAGTTTCGTGGCAGGAGGGAATCAGCCCCAGCATTTT. It translates to CASSFVAGGNQPQHF.